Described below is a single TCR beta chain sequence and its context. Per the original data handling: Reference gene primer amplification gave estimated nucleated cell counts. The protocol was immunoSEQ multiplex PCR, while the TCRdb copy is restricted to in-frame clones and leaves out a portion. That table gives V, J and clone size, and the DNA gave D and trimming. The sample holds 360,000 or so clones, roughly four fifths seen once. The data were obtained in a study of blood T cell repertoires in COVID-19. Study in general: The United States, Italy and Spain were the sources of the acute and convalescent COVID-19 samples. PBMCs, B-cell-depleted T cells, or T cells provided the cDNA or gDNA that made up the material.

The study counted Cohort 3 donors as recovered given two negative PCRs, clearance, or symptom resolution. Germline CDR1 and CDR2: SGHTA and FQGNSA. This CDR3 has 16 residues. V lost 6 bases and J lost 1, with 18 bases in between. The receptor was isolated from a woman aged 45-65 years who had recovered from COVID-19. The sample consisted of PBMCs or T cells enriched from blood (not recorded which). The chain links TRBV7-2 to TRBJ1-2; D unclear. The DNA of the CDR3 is TGTGCCAGCAGGCCTACTCGCTGGGCTTTTAACTATGGCTACACCTTC. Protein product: CASRPTRWAFNYGYTF.